This TCR beta chain stems from a study of cytotoxic CD8 clonotypes in ibrutinib-treated CLL. Whole-study context: Response samples were drawn at a median of roughly 13 months of treatment, range 6 to 36.

Note on this clone: The target antigen is unknown.

TCRdb's copy holds only in-frame clones and misses some; the assay was immunoSEQ multiplex PCR. The table has more than 300,000 clones, roughly 80% seen once. Trimming removed 5 bases from V and 2 bases from J, with 13 bases in between. Per germline, CDR1 SQVTM and CDR2 ANQGSEA. This CDR3 comprises 13 residues. Study results and limitations: At progression, clonality fell back toward baseline after rising at ibrutinib response. While tracking circulating CD8+ T-cell counts, baseline clonality exceeded that of age-matched healthy donors.

The chain carries TRBV29-1 and TRBJ2-7; TRBD1 is a possible D gene (6 bases). Sample: PBMCs, taken before ibrutinib treatment. The sequence came from a human donor with chronic lymphocytic leukemia. CDR3 in amino acids: CSVTQTGAYEQYF. In nucleotides, the CDR3 is TGCAGCGTTACGCAGACAGGCGCCTACGAGCAGTACTTC.